The clone carrying this T cell receptor beta chain was seen once. These data originate in a study of shared clonotypes between healthy human individuals. The naive CD8 population came from CD45RO-negative cells selected for CCR7, without terminally differentiated effector memory CD45RA+ cells. The germline gives CDR1 PRHDT, CDR2 FYEKMQ (reference sequence). Between the trimmed V and J ends, which lost 4 bases and 6 bases, there was a span of 19 bases. There are 15 residues in the CDR3. The repertoire was sequenced with immunoSEQ multiplex PCR; TCRdb's copy has only in-frame clones and lacks some. The table has almost 700,000 clones, just over 90% seen once.

The source of this sequence is a young man in good health. The V call is TRBV13, the J call TRBJ2-7; either TRBD1 or TRBD2 may fit D (5 bases each). Sequencing used naive CD8+ T cells sorted from blood. The CDR3 DNA reads TGTGCCAGCAGCTCGGGGACCGCCCGGTCGCCCGAGCAGTACTTC. This encodes CASSSGTARSPEQYF. The full variable domain, its missing parts supplied by reference TRBV13 and TRBJ2-7, is AAGVIQSPRHLIKEKRETATLKCYPIPRHDTVYWYQQGPGQDPQFLISFYEKMQSDKGSIPDRFSAQQFSDYHSELNMSSLELGDSALYFCASSSGTARSPEQYFGPGTRLTVT.